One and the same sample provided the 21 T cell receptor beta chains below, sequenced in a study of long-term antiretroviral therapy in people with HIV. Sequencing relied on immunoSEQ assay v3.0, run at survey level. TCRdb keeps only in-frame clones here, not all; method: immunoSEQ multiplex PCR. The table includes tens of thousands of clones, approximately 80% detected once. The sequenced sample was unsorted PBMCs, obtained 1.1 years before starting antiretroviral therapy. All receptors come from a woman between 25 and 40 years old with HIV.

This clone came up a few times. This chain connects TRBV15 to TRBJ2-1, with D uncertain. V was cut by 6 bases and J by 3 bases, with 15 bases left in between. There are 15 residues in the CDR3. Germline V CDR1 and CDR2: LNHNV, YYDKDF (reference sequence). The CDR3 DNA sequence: TGTGCCACCAGTATTAGGACCGCGGACTACAATGAGCAGTTCTTC. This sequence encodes CATSIRTADYNEQFF.

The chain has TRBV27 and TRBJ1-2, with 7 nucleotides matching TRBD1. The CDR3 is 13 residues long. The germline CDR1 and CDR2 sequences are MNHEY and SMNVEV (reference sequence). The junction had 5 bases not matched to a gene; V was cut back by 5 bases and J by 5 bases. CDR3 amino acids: CASSLGGAYGYTF. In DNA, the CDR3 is TGTGCCAGCAGTCTAGGGGGCGCTTATGGCTACACCTTC.

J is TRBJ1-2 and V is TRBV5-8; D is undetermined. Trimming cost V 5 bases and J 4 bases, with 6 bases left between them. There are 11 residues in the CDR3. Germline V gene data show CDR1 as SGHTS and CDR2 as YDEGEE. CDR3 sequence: CASRAVYGYTF. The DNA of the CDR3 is TGTGCCAGCAGAGCCGTCTATGGCTACACCTTC.

The DNA for the CDR3 is TGTGCCAGCAGCTTGGAGGCTGTTCGGGGCCTTTCCTACAATGAGCAGTTCTTC. Translating gives CASSLEAVRGLSYNEQFF. This sequence joins TRBV5-5 and TRBJ2-1, with D perhaps being TRBD1 or TRBD2 (5 bases each). The germline CDR1 and CDR2 sequences are SGHKS and YYEKEE (reference sequence). V was clipped by 0 bases and J by 1 base, with 17 bases between them. The CDR3 covers 18 residues.

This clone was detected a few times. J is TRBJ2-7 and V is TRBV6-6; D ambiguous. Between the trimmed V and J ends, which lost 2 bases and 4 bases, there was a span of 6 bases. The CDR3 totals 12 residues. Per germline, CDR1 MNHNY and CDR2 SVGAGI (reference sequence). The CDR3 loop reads CASSYSFYEQYF. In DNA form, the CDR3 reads TGTGCCAGCAGTTACAGTTTTTACGAGCAGTACTTC.

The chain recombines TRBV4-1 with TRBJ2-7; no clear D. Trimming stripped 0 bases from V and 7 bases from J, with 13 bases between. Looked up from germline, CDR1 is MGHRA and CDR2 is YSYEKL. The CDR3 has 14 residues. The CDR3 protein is CASSQEVAKGEQYV. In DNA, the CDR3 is TGCGCCAGCAGCCAAGAGGTAGCAAAAGGGGAGCAGTACGTC.

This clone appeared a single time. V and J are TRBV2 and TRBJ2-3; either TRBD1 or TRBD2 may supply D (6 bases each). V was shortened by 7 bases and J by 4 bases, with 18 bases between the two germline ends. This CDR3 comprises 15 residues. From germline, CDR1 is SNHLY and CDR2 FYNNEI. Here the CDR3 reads CASTIGGVPADTQYF. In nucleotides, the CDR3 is TGTGCCAGCACTATCGGGGGCGTGCCAGCAGATACGCAGTATTTT.

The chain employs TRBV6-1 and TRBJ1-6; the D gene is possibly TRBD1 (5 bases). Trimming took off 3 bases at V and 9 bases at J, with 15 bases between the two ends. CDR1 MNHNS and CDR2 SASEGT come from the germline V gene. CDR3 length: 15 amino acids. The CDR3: CASSDSGRKASPLHF. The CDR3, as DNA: TGTGCCAGCAGTGACTCGGGACGGAAAGCTTCACCCCTCCACTTT.

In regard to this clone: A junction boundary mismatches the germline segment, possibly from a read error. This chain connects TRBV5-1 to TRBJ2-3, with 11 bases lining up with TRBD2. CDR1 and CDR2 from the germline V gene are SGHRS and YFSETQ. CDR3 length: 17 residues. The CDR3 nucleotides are TGCGCCAGCAGCTCCGGGACTAGCGGAACCCCCACAGCTACGCAGTATTTT. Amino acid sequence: CASSSGTSGTPTATQYF.

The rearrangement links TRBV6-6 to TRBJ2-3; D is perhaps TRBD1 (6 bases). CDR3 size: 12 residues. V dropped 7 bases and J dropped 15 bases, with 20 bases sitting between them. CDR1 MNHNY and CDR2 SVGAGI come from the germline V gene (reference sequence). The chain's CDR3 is CASNPLPDSTYF. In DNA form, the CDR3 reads TGTGCCAGCAACCCCCTACCGGACAGCACTTATTTT.

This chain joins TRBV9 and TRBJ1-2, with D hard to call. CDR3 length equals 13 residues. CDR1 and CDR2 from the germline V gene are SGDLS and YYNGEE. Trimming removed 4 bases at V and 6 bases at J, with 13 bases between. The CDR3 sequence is CASSFRSHNGYTF. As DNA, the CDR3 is TGTGCCAGCAGCTTCCGGTCTCACAATGGCTACACCTTC.

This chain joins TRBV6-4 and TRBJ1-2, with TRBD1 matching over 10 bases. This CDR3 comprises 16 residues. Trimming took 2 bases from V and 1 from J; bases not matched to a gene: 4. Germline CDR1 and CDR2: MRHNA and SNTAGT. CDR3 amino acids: CASSDERDRGNYGYTF. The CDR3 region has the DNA TGTGCCAGCAGTGACGAACGGGACAGGGGTAACTATGGCTACACCTTC.

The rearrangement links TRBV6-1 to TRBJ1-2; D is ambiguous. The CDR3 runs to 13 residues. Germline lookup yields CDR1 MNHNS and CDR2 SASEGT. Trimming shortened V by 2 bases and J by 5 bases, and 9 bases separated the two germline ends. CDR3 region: CASSEYGQYGYTF. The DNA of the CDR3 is TGTGCCAGCAGTGAATATGGGCAGTATGGCTACACCTTC.

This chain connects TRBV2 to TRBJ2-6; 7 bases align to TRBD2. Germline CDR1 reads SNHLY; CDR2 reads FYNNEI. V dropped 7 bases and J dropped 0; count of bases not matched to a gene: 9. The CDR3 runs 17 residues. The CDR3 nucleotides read TGTGCCAGCATGGGACTATGGGACGGCTCTGGGGCCAACGTCCTGACTTTC. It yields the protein CASMGLWDGSGANVLTF. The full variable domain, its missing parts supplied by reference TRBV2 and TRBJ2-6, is EPEVTQTPSHQVTQMGQEVILRCVPISNHLYFYWYRQILGQKVEFLVSFYNNEISEKSEIFDDQFSVERPDGSNFTLKIRSTKLEDSAMYFCASMGLWDGSGANVLTFGAGSRLTVL.

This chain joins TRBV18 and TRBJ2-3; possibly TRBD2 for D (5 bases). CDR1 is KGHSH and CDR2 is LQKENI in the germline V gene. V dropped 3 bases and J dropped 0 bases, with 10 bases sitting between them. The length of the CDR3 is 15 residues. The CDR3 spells CASSPWTGSTDTQYF. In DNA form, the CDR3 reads TGTGCCAGCTCACCGTGGACGGGGAGCACAGATACGCAGTATTTT.

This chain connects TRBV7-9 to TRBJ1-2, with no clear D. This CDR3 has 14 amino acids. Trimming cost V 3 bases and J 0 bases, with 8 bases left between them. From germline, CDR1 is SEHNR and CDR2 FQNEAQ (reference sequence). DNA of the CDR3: TGTGCCAGCAGCTTGTCGCAGACTAACTATGGCTACACCTTC. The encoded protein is CASSLSQTNYGYTF.

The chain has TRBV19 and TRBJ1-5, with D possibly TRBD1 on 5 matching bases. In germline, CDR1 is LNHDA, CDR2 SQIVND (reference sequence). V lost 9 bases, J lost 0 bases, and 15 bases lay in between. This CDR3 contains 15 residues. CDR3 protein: CASQYGASSNQPQHF. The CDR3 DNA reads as TGTGCCAGCCAATATGGGGCATCTAGCAATCAGCCCCAGCATTTT.

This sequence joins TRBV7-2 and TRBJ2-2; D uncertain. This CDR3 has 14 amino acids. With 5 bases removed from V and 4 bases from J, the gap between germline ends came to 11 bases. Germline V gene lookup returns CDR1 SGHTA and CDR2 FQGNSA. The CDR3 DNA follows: TGTGCCAGCAGCCCAAATGGGGTCACCGGGGAGCTGTTTTTT. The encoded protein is CASSPNGVTGELFF. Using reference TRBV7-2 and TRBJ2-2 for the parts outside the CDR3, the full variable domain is GAGVSQSPSNKVTEKGKDVELRCDPISGHTALYWYRQSLGQGLEFLIYFQGNSAPDKSGLPSDRFSAERTGGSVSTLTIQRTQQEDSAVYLCASSPNGVTGELFFGEGSRLTVL.

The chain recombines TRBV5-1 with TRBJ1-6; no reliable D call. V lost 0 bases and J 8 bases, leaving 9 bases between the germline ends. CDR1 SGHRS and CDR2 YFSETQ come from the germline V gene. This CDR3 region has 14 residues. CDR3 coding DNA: TGCGCCAGCAGCTTGGGAGGAAATGATTCACCCCTCCACTTT. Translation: CASSLGGNDSPLHF.

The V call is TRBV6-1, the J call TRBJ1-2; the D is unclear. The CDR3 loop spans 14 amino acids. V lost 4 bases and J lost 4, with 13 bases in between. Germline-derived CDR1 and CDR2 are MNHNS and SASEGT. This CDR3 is CASSVVAGTYGYTF. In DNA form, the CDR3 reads TGTGCCAGCAGTGTGGTTGCTGGCACCTATGGCTACACCTTC.

CDR3 amino acids: CASRPPGGDTGELFF. Written as DNA, the CDR3 is TGTGCCAGCAGACCCCCGGGGGGGGACACCGGGGAGCTGTTTTTT. This chain connects TRBV6-5 to TRBJ2-2; 8 bases are a match to TRBD2. Unmatched junction bases numbered 6, after V lost 6 bases and J lost 3 bases. The CDR3 totals 15 residues. CDR1 is MNHEY, CDR2 SVGAGI, per germline.